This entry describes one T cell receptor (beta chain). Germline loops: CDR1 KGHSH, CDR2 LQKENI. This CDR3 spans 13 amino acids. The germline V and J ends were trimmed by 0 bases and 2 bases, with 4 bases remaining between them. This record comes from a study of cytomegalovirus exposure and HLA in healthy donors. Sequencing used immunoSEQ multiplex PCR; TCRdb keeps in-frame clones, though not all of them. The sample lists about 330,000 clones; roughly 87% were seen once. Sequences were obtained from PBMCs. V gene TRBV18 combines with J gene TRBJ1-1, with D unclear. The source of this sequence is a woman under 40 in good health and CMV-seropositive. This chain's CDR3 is CASSPPPNTEAFF. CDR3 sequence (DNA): TGTGCCAGCTCACCACCGCCAAACACTGAAGCTTTCTTT.